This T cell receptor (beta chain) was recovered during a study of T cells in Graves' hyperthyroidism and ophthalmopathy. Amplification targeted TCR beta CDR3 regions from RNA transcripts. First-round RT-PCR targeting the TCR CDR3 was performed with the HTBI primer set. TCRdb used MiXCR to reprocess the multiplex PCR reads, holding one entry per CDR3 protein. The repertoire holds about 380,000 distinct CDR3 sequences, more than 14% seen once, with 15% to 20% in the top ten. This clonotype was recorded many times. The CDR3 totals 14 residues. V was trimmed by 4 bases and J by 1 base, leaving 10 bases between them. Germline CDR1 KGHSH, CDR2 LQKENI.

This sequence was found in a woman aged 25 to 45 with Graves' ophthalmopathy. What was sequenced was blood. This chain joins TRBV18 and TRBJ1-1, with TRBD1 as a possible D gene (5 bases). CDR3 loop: CASSRQGWNTEAFF. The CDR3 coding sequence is TGTGCCAGCTCACGCCAGGGCTGGAACACTGAAGCTTTCTTT.